Detailed here is one TCR beta chain. Its antigen remains unidentified. The sample holds no much larger clone one base away, and base qualities are not on file. Each collaborating institution followed its own protocols to collect whole blood in K2EDTA tubes. For TCRbeta analysis, collaborators shipped samples as frozen whole blood, isolated PBMCs, or DNA extracted from either of those sample types. This sample stems from a study of blood T cell repertoires in COVID-19 (TCRdb year 2020). In terms of the full investigation: Collaborator samples came from the United States, Italy and Spain and covered acute and convalescent phases of COVID-19. The repertoires were made available in a free public database intended to serve as a resource for research on the immune response to SARS-CoV-2. The material from the prospective study consisted of cDNA or gDNA derived from T cells, B-cell-depleted T cells, or PBMCs. HLA class I and class II types, where available, came from metadata supplied by the sample provider rather than from assay-based typing. Subjects who had been exposed to COVID-19, were actively infected with it, or had recovered from it provided the deeply sampled blood TCRbeta repertoires that made up the dataset. Samples came from the ongoing ImmuneRACE study (first 160 participants) plus 1,254 subjects from 6 global collaborators. A de-identified subject ID, COVID-19 status, age in years and sex were almost always included in the sample metadata. Beyond this particular receptor, the publication reports: Clinical and demographic metadata were provided uncurated, with the amount varying by source and participant.

The immunoSEQ Assay, a bias-controlled multiplex PCR, was used to amplify TCRbeta CDR3 regions from genomic DNA. The paper's data handling went like this. Within the assay, amplification of reference gene primers was used to estimate how many nucleated cells each sample contained. Sequence reads were collapsed and filtered to measure the absolute abundance of every unique TCRbeta CDR3 rearrangement. For each sample, productive Simpson clonality was calculated by taking the square root of Simpson's diversity index across productive rearrangements. In its TCRdb copy, this immuneACCESS table keeps in-frame sequences only and misses some clones. Where compared with another copy, unresolved V genes explain less than half of these, and the others have no known cause. From that table come the V and J calls and clone size; the DNA was used to work out D and trimming. In this sample the table shows about 110,000 clones, 88% of which occur a single time. Approximately 2.5% of the sample is held by the ten biggest clonotypes.

V ends up 2 bases short and J 3 bases short, with an unmatched junction base count of 1. The germline V gene sets CDR1 to SGHVS and CDR2 to FQNEAQ. The CDR3, from cysteine to phenylalanine, totals 15 residues. Left in the record is the CDR3 DNA by itself, 45 bases read in frame from the first base. The source of this sequence is a human donor in a cohort sampled during active COVID-19. The sequenced sample consisted of peripheral blood. The sequence is built from TRBV7-8 and TRBJ2-3; a stretch of 11 junction bases matches TRBD2. This receptor carries the CDR3 CASSLPSGGTDTQYF. The DNA is as follows: TGTGCCAGCAGCTTACCTAGCGGGGGGACAGATACGCAGTATTTT.